One and the same sample provided the 14 T cell receptor beta chains below, sequenced in a study of CDR3 diversity in severe acne. TCRdb re-analysed the PCR reads in MiXCR, keeping a single row per CDR3 protein. The top ten clones hold around a tenth of a sample with more than 70,000 distinct CDR3 sequences, approximately 49% of them seen once. The sequenced material came from blood. The origin of the receptors is a male donor with severe acne vulgaris.

This clonotype was recorded at least ten times. This CDR3 reads CASNLHRQGVLGGELFF. CDR3 DNA: TGTGCCAGTAACCTGCATCGACAGGGAGTCCTGGGCGGGGAGCTGTTTTTT. The chain links TRBV19 to TRBJ2-2; 7 nucleotides align to TRBD1. The V segment lost 7 bases and the J segment 7 bases; nucleotides outside the gene matches: 18. Germline lookup yields CDR1 LNHDA and CDR2 SQIVND (reference sequence). The CDR3 extends over 17 amino acids.

This rearrangement joins TRBV16 to TRBJ1-2; maybe TRBD1 (5 bases). Trimming cost V 0 bases and J 6 bases, with 14 bases left between them. The CDR3 contains 15 residues. The germline gives CDR1 KGHSY, CDR2 FQNENV. CDR3 bases: TGTGCCAGCAGCCAATCGTATGGGGCAGGAGATGGCTACACCTTC. Its protein product is CASSQSYGAGDGYTF.

The CDR3 DNA reads TGTGCCAGCAGTGAAAATGGCCTAGCGTTTTATACAGATACGCAGTATTTT. Translation: CASSENGLAFYTDTQYF. The chain has TRBV6-1 and TRBJ2-3; D may be TRBD2 (6 bases). Germline V CDR1 and CDR2: MNHNS, SASEGT. Between the trimmed V and J ends, which lost 2 bases and 3 bases, there was a span of 18 bases. The CDR3 is 17 amino acids.

This rearrangement joins TRBV9 to TRBJ1-4; D is uncertain. The CDR3 is 11 residues long. Trimming removed 0 bases at V and 7 bases at J, with 1 base between. Germline V lookup: CDR1 SGDLS, CDR2 YYNGEE. CDR3 bases: TGTGCCAGCAGCGTAGCTGAAAAACTGTTTTTT. It codes for CASSVAEKLFF.

This clonotype was found many times. The chain uses TRBV9 and TRBJ2-7; no clear D gene. The CDR3 totals 15 residues. Per germline, CDR1 SGDLS and CDR2 YYNGEE. Trimming cost V 0 bases and J 4 bases, with 14 bases left between them. Written as DNA, the CDR3 is TGTGCCAGCAGCGTAGATTCCGGACGGAAGTACGAGCAGTACTTC. It codes for CASSVDSGRKYEQYF.

A few counts support this clonotype. The conserved final phenylalanine or tryptophan is absent from the CDR3, which likely points to a read error. V is TRBV4-2 and J is TRBJ2-7, with 10 bases lining up with TRBD2. The V segment lost 0 bases and the J segment 5 bases; nucleotides outside the gene matches: 7. The CDR3 has 16 residues. Germline V CDR1 and CDR2: LGHNA, YNFKEQ. CDR3 bases: TGTGCCAGCAGCCAAGAGGGAGCGGGAGGGCCGAACGAGCAGTACCTC. This encodes CASSQEGAGGPNEQYL.

The sample holds a few counts of this clonotype. V is TRBV7-9 and J is TRBJ1-6; D is unresolved. V lost 5 bases, J lost 9 bases, and 23 bases lay in between. Germline V lookup: CDR1 SEHNR, CDR2 FQNEAQ (reference sequence). The CDR3 contains 17 residues. Here the CDR3 DNA reads TGTGCCAGCAGCCCCCGCTCCGGACTGGGTTTAGGTTCACCCCTCCACTTT. As protein: CASSPRSGLGLGSPLHF.

Of note for this clonotype: A much more abundant neighbour one base away suggests this may be a read error. The V and J genes are TRBV14 and TRBJ2-7; D possibly corresponds to TRBD2 (5 bases). This CDR3 contains 13 residues. Germline values: CDR1 SGHDN, CDR2 FVKESK. The V end lost 0 bases, the J end lost 3 bases, and 6 bases lay between the germline ends. The CDR3 region has the DNA TGTGCCAGCAGCCAAGAGGCGGGCTACGAGCAGTACTTC. It yields the protein CASSQEAGYEQYF.

In its sample, this clonotype was seen once. It may be a read error: a sequence one base away is much more abundant. No conserved phenylalanine or tryptophan is present at the end of the CDR3, so a read error is the likely explanation. The gene calls are TRBV5-6 and TRBJ1-6, with D hard to call. The germline gives CDR1 SGHDT, CDR2 YYEEEE. The CDR3 runs 14 residues. Trimming took off 5 bases at V and 7 bases at J, with 13 bases between the two ends. CDR3 in DNA: TGTGCCAGCAGGCCGACGACTGGGAATTCACCCCTCCACTCT. This encodes CASRPTTGNSPLHS.

The gene calls are TRBV29-1 and TRBJ1-2; 7 nucleotides agree with TRBD1. Germline V CDR1 and CDR2: SQVTM, ANQGSEA. This CDR3 region has 12 residues. The ends lost 7 bases at V and 4 bases at J; junction bases unmatched: 6. The CDR3 DNA is TGCAGCGACCACGGGACAGCCTATGGCTACACCTTC. Translation: CSDHGTAYGYTF.

The V gene is TRBV10-3, the J gene TRBJ1-5; 9 bases align to TRBD1. V lost 6 bases to trimming and J lost 1 base; unmatched junction nucleotides: 7. Germline V gene sequence: CDR1 ENHRY, CDR2 SYGVKD. The CDR3 totals 16 residues. This chain's CDR3 is CAISGTGKGSNQPQHF. The CDR3 DNA follows: TGTGCCATCAGCGGGACAGGGAAGGGCAGCAATCAGCCCCAGCATTTT.

The rearrangement uses TRBV2 and TRBJ2-6, with D unclear. There are 15 residues in the CDR3. Germline-derived CDR1 and CDR2 are SNHLY and FYNNEI. V was clipped by 2 bases and J by 4 bases, with 9 bases between them. This chain's CDR3 is CASSESAAGANVLTF. CDR3 DNA sequence: TGTGCCAGCAGTGAATCGGCGGCCGGGGCCAACGTCCTGACTTTC.

The chain uses TRBV10-3 and TRBJ2-5, with 8 bases matching TRBD2. The CDR3 runs to 14 residues. Germline CDR1 and CDR2: ENHRY and SYGVKD. With V trimmed by 10 bases and J by 5 bases, 12 bases remained unmatched. CDR3 coding DNA: TGTGCCAGCAGCCTCTCCGGGGGGGACGAGACCCAGTACTTC. Translated: CASSLSGGDETQYF.

This clonotype was detected ten times or more. This chain connects TRBV20-1 to TRBJ1-3; perhaps TRBD1 as D (5 bases). The CDR3 is 15 amino acids. V shed 3 bases and J shed 4 bases, with 16 bases lying between them. The germline V gene has CDR1 DFQATT and CDR2 SNEGSKA (reference sequence). The CDR3 loop reads CSASRTRLSGNTIYF. The CDR3 region has the DNA TGCAGTGCTAGTCGGACAAGGCTTTCAGGAAACACCATATATTTT.